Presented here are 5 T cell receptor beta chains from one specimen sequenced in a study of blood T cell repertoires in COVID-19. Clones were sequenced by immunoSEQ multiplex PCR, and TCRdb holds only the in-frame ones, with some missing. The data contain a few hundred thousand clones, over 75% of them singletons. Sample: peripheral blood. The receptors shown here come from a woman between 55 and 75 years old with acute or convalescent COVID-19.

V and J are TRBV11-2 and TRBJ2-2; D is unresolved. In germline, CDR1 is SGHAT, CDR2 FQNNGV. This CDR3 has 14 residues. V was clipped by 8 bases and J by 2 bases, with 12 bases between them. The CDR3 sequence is CASQDTRNTGELFF. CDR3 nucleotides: TGTGCCAGCCAAGACACCCGCAACACCGGGGAGCTGTTTTTT.

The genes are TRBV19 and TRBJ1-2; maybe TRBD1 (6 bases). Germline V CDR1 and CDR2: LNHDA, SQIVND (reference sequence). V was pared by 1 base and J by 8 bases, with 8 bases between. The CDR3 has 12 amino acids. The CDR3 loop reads CASSIATGGYTF. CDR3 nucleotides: TGTGCCAGTAGTATAGCAACAGGGGGCTACACCTTC.

CDR3 nucleotide sequence: TGTGCCAGCAGCTTGGTTACGGAGGGGCAGGAGACCCAGTACTTC. Translation: CASSLVTEGQETQYF. The chain joins TRBV5-6 to TRBJ2-5, with D perhaps TRBD2 (6 bases). Germline CDR1 reads SGHDT; CDR2 reads YYEEEE. With 0 bases removed from V and 5 bases from J, the gap between germline ends came to 14 bases. The CDR3 extends over 15 amino acids.

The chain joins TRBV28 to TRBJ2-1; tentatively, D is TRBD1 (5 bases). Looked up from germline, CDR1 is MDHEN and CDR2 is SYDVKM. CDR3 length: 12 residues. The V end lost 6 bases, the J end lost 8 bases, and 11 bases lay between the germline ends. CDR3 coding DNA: TGTGCCAGCAGCAGCAGGGTGGATGAGCAGTTCTTC. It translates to CASSSRVDEQFF. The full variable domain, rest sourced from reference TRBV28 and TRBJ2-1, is DVKVTQSSRYLVKRTGEKVFLECVQDMDHENMFWYRQDPGLGLRLIYFSYDVKMKEKGDIPEGYSVSREKKERFSLILESASTNQTSMYLCASSSRVDEQFFGPGTRLTVL.

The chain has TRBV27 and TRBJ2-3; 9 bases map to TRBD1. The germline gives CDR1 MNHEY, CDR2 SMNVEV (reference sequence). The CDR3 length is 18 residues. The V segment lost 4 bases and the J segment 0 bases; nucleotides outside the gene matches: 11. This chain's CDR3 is CASSSLGTGYFSTDTQYF. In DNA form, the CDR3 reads TGTGCCAGCAGTTCGCTCGGGACAGGGTACTTTAGCACAGATACGCAGTATTTT.